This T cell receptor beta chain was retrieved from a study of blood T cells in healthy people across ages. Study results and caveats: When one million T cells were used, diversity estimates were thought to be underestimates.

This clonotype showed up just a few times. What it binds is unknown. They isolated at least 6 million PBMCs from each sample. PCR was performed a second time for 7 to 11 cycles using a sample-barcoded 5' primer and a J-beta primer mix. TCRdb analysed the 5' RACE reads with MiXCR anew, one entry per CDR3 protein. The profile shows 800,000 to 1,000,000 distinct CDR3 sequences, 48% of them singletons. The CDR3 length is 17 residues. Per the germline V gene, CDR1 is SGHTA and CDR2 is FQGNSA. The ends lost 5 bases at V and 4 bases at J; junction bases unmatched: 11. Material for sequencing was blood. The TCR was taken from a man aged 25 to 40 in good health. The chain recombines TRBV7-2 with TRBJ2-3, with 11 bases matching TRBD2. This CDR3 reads CASSRRTSGLIADTQYF. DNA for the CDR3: TGTGCCAGCAGCAGACGGACTAGCGGGTTGATAGCAGATACGCAGTATTTT.